This T cell receptor beta chain was captured in a study of naive and memory T cell subsets. The study's findings and limits: This RNA-based method may be sensitive to activation-related transcript changes.

Four PCR rounds used nested alpha and beta constant region primers plus the SP2 primer. Via MiXCR, TCRdb re-called the 5' RACE reads, giving one row per CDR3 protein. The table includes some 60,000 distinct CDR3 sequences, 8% to 9% detected once. An oligonucleotide containing a UMI was ligated to the 3' end of TCR cDNA. Whole blood, roughly 2.5 ml, came from adult healthy volunteers. Unsorted total RNA, about 1 to 1000 ng, was DNase treated before reverse transcription. This CDR3 contains 15 residues. From germline, CDR1 is SGHVS and CDR2 FQNEAQ. V was trimmed by 2 bases and J by 3 bases, leaving 11 bases between them. This clonotype was counted many times. Its cognate antigen is unknown.

The source of this sequence is a female donor in good health. V usage is TRBV7-8 and J usage is TRBJ1-5, with TRBD1 as a possible D gene (6 bases). The CDR3 reads CASSLSTGYNQPQHF. The CDR3 DNA reads TGTGCCAGCAGCTTATCGACAGGCTACAATCAGCCCCAGCATTTT.